This T cell receptor (beta chain) was observed in a study of a mutant IDH1 vaccine in newly diagnosed glioma. Study at large: The patients were given eight vaccinations, one each in weeks 1, 3, 5, 7, 11, 15, 19 and 23. Vaccine administration was initiated 4-6 weeks following radiotherapy alone, or with temozolomide cycles. Study results and limitations: Pseudoprogression appeared unlinked to shifts in leading peripheral T cell clonotypes.

V lost 5 bases, J lost 6 bases, and 6 bases stayed unmatched. The CDR3 has 14 residues. CDR1 and CDR2 from the germline V gene are MNHEY and SMNVEV (reference sequence). In this sample, this clone turned up once. What it recognizes is unknown. Here immunoSEQ multiplex PCR was the method, and the copy in TCRdb shows in-frame clones only, minus some. The sample shows 49,000 or so clones, over 75% of them seen only once. The time point here: week 5, during vaccination. It was 300 ug of mutant IDH1 20-mer peptide that made up each vaccine dose, given with topical imiquimod. The chain joins TRBV27 to TRBJ2-7, with 11 bases aligning to TRBD2. The source was PBMCs, collected from a glioma patient whose treatment included an IDH1 peptide vaccine. The source of this sequence is a woman aged 40 to 55 with glioma. CDR3 nucleotide sequence: TGTGCCAGCAGTGTTAGCGGGGGGGAAATCGAGCAGTACTTC. It codes for CASSVSGGEIEQYF.